A selection of T cell receptor beta chains follows, all from one sample in a study of control samples from healthy donors and cancer patients. TCRdb's copy holds only in-frame clones and misses some; the assay was immunoSEQ multiplex PCR. Of about 140,000 clones in the sample, about 88% are singletons; the top ten hold roughly 9%. The sample comprised blood. All receptors come from a woman in her twenties or thirties in good health. Both conserved end residues are part of each CDR3. D genes are given only for firm matches. Size values are once, few and many counts, or a class for expanded clones, and some rows have none.

CDR3nt	CDR3aa	d_gene	abundance	v_gene	j_gene
TGTGCCAGCAGCGCCCGACAGGAAACCTATGGCTACACCTTC	CASSARQETYGYTF	-	-	TRBV7-2	TRBJ1-2
TGCAGCGTCGAAGGGACAGCCTACGAGCAGTACTTC	CSVEGTAYEQYF	TRBD1	-	TRBV29-1	TRBJ2-7
TGTGCCAGCAGCTCGACAGGGGGCGCAGATACGCAGTATTTT	CASSSTGGADTQYF	TRBD1	-	TRBV7-3	TRBJ2-3
TGTGCCAGCAGGCCGACTGAAAACACCGGGGAGCTGTTTTTT	CASRPTENTGELFF	-	few	TRBV2	TRBJ2-2
TGTGCCAGTAGTATATGGAGGGGCGAGCAGTACTTC	CASSIWRGEQYF	-	-	TRBV19	TRBJ2-7
TGTGCCCCAGCAAGCGGGAGAGGATACAATGAGCAGTTCTTC	CAPASGRGYNEQFF	TRBD2	once	TRBV30	TRBJ2-1
TGTGCCAGCAGCCGACACCGGGACAGAGGGCGCACTGAAGCTTTCTTT	CASSRHRDRGRTEAFF	TRBD1	-	TRBV9	TRBJ1-1
TGTGCCAGCAGCCCCGGAACGATAGCAGATACGCAGTATTTT	CASSPGTIADTQYF	-	-	TRBV7-3	TRBJ2-3
TGTGCCAGTAGTATAGCCCCCCAGGCCTACAATGAGCAGTTCTTC	CASSIAPQAYNEQFF	-	-	TRBV19	TRBJ2-1
TGTGCCAGCAGCTCCGGCCGGGGAAGGACCGGGGAGCTGTTTTTT	CASSSGRGRTGELFF	-	-	TRBV6-2/TRBV6-3	TRBJ2-2
TGTGCCAGCAGTGTAGAAGTGGACACTGAAGCTTTCTTT	CASSVEVDTEAFF	-	-	TRBV6-4	TRBJ1-1
TGTGCCAGCGACGGGACACCGAGCAATCAGCCCCAGCATTTT	CASDGTPSNQPQHF	-	few	TRBV6-5	TRBJ1-5
TGTGCCAGCAGATTGGCTGGGATAAACATTCAGTACTTC	CASRLAGINIQYF	-	-	TRBV12-3/TRBV12-4	TRBJ2-4
TGTGCCAGCAGCCAGATGACAGGGGTTGGTCAGCCCCAGCATTTT	CASSQMTGVGQPQHF	TRBD1	once	TRBV4-2	TRBJ1-5
TGTGCCAGCTCACTACGGGGACAGGGGGACACTGAAGCTTTCTTT	CASSLRGQGDTEAFF	TRBD1	-	TRBV18	TRBJ1-1
TGTGCCAGCAGCCCTAGCCTCTACCGGGAGCCCAATCAGCCCCAGCATTTT	CASSPSLYREPNQPQHF	-	few	TRBV7-8	TRBJ1-5
TGTGCCAGCAGTTACTCATCTAGCTACAATGAGCAGTTCTTC	CASSYSSSYNEQFF	-	-	TRBV6-5	TRBJ2-1
TGTGCCAGCAGTGCCCTCGATCAGGCTGTTGAAAAACTGTTTTTT	CASSALDQAVEKLFF	-	-	TRBV25-1	TRBJ1-4
TGTGCCAGCAGCCCCGGGACAGGGTACGGCTACACCTTC	CASSPGTGYGYTF	TRBD1	-	TRBV9	TRBJ1-2
TGCGCCAGCAGCTTGGACCCGCAATATAATTCACCCCTCCACTTT	CASSLDPQYNSPLHF	-	-	TRBV5-1	TRBJ1-6
TGTGCCAGCGGAAACAGGGGAATCGGCCCCGGGGAGCTGTTTTTT	CASGNRGIGPGELFF	TRBD1	-	TRBV25-1	TRBJ2-2
TGCGCCAGCAGCCGATCCGGGACAGATAATTCACCCCTCCACTTT	CASSRSGTDNSPLHF	TRBD1	-	TRBV5-1	TRBJ1-6
TGTGCCAGTAGTCCCCGCCTAGCGGCCTCTAGCACAGATACGCAGTATTTT	CASSPRLAASSTDTQYF	TRBD2	-	TRBV19	TRBJ2-3
TGTGCCAGCAGTCTTACAGGGAACTATGGCTACACCTTC	CASSLTGNYGYTF	-	-	TRBV28	TRBJ1-2
TGTGCCAGCAAACGATCTAGCGGGAGGGGGGCCGGGGAGCTGTTTTTT	CASKRSSGRGAGELFF	TRBD2	-	TRBV11-3	TRBJ2-2